This T cell receptor (beta chain) was captured in a study of regulatory T cells in long-lasting Graves disease. For TCR beta, libraries came from iRepertoire HTBI primers and Arm-PCR of CDR3 regions. TCRdb called the multiplex PCR reads again in MiXCR, with one record for every CDR3 protein. The table has around 250,000 distinct CDR3 sequences, 18% seen once; the top ten hold about 15%. This clonotype was observed at least ten times. The time point denotes: newly diagnosed GD, antithyroid drugs for less than 3 months. Preparation of the TCR library used RNA extracted from PBMCs. The CDR3 has 14 amino acids. V was clipped by 6 bases and J by 6 bases, with 12 bases between them. This sample also appeared in a second study, on T cells in Graves' hyperthyroidism and ophthalmopathy. That work states: HTBI primers were employed in a first-round RT-PCR of the TCR CDR3. The blood repertoire included most of the expanded thyroid clonotypes above 0.001.

This chain links TRBV12-3 or TRBV12-4 with TRBJ1-6, with D possibly TRBD1 on 6 matching bases. This clonotype originated in a young woman with Graves disease. Material: peripheral blood mononuclear cells (PBMCs), obtained at new diagnosis, from a patient treated with antithyroid drugs. Here the CDR3 DNA reads TGTGCCAGCAGCTCTACAGGGCGTAATTCACCCCTCCACTTT. Encoded protein: CASSSTGRNSPLHF.